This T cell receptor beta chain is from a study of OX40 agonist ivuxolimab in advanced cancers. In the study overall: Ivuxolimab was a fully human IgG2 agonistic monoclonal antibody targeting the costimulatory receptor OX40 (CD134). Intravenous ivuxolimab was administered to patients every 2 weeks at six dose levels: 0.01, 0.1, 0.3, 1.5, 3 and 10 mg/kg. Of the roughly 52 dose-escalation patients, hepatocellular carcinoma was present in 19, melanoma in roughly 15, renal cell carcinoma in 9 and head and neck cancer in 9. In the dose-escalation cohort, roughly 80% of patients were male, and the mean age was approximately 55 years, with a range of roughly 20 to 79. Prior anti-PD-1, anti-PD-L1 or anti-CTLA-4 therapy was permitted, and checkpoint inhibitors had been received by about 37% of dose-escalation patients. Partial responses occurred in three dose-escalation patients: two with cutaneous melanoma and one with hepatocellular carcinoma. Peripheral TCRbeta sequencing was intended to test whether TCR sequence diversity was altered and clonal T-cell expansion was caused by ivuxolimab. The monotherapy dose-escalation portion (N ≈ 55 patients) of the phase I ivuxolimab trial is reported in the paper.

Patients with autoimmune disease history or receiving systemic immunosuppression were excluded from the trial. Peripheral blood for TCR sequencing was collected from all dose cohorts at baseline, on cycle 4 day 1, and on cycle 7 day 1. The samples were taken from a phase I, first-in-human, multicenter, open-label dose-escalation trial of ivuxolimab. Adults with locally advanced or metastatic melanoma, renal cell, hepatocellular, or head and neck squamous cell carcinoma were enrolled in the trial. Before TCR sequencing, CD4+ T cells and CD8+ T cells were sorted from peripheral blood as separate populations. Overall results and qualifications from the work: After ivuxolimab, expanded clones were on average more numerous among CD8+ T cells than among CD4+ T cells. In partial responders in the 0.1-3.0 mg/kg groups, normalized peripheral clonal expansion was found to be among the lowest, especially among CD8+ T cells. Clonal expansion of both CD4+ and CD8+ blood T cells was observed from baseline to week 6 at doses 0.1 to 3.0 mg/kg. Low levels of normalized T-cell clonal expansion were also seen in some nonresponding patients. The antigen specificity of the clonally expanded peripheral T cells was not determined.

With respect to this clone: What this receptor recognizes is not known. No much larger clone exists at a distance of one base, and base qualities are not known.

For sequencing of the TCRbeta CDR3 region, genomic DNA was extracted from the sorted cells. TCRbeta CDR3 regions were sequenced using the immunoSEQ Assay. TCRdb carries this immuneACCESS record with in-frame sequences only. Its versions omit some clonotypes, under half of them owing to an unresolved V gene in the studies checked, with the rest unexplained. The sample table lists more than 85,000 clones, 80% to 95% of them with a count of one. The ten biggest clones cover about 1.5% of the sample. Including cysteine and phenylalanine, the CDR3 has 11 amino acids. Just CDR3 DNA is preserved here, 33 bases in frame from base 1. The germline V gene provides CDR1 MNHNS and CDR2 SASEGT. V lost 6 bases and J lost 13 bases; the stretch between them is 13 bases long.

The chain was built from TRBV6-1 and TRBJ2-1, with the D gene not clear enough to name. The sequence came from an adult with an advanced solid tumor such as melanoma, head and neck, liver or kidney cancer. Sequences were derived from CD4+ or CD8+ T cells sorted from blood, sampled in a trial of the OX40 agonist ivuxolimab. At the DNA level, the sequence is TGTGCCAGCAGCCTGATTGACAATCAGTTCTTC. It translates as CASSLIDNQFF.